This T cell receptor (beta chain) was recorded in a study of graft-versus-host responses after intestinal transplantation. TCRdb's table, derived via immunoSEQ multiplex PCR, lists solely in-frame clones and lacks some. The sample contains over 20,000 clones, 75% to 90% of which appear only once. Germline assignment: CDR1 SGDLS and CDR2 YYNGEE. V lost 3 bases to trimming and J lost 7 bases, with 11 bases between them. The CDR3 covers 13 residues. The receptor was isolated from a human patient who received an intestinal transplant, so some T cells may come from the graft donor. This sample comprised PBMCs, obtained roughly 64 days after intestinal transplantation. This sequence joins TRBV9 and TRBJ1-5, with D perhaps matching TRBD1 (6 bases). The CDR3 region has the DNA TGTGCCAGCAGCGCTGGTGGGGGCCAGCCCCAGCATTTT. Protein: CASSAGGGQPQHF.